Described below is a single TCR beta chain sequence and its context. These data come from a study of blood T cell repertoires in COVID-19. Profiling relied on immunoSEQ multiplex PCR, and the TCRdb table lists in-frame clones only, not all of them. The sample records some 320,000 clones, under 90% being singletons. The trim removed 3 bases at V and 3 bases at J, leaving 6 bases unmatched. The CDR3 contains 16 residues. Germline CDR1 is LGHDT and CDR2 is YNNKEL (reference sequence). The genes are TRBV3-1 (or the pseudogene TRBV3-2) and TRBJ2-2; 8 nucleotides line up with TRBD1. The receptor was isolated from a man in his sixties who had recovered from COVID-19. The source material was PBMCs or T cells enriched from blood (not recorded which). CDR3 sequence reads: CASSHLQGADTGELFF. The CDR3 DNA sequence: TGTGCCAGCAGCCACCTCCAGGGGGCCGACACCGGGGAGCTGTTTTTT.